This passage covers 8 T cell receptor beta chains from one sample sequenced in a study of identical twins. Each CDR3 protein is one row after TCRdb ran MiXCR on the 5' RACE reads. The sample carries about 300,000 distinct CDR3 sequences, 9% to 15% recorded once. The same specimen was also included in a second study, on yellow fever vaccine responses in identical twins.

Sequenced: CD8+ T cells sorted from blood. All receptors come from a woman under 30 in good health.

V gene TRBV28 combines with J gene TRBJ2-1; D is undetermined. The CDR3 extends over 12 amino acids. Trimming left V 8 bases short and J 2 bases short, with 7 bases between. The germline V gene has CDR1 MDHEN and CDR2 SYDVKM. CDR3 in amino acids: CASRLAYNEQFF. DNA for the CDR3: TGTGCCAGCCGTCTAGCCTACAATGAGCAGTTCTTC. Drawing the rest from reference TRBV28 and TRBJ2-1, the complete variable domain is DVKVTQSSRYLVKRTGEKVFLECVQDMDHENMFWYRQDPGLGLRLIYFSYDVKMKEKGDIPEGYSVSREKKERFSLILESASTNQTSMYLCASRLAYNEQFFGPGTRLTVL.

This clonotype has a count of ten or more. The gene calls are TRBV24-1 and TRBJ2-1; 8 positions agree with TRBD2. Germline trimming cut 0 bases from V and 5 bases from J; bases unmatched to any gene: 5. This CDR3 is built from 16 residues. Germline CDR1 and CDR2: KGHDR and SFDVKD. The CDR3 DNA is TGTGCCACCAGTGATTTGAACGGGGGGGGCAACAATGAGCAGTTCTTC. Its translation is CATSDLNGGGNNEQFF.

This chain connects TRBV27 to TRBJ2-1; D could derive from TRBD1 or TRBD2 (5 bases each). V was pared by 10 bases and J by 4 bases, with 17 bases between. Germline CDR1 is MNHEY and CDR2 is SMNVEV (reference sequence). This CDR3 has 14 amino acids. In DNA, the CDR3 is TGTGCCACCGCGCCGGGACCGAAGTACAATGAGCAGTTCTTC. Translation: CATAPGPKYNEQFF.

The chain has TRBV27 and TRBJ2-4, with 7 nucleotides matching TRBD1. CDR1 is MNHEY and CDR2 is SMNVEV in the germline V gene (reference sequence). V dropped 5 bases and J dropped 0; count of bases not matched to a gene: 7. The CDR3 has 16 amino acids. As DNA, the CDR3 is TGTGCCAGCAGTCCACAGGGGCCGTTAGCCAAAAACATTCAGTACTTC. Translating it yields CASSPQGPLAKNIQYF.

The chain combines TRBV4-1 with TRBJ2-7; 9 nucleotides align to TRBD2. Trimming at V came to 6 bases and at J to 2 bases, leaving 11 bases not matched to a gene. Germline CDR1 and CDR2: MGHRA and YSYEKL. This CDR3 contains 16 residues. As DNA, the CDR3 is TGCGCCAGCAGTCCTAACCCGACTAGCGGAACCTACGAGCAGTACTTC. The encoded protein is CASSPNPTSGTYEQYF.

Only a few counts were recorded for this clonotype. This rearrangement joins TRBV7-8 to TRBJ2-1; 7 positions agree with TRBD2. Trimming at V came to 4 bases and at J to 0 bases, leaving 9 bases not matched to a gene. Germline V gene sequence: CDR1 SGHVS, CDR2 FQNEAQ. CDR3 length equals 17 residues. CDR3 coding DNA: TGTGCCAGCAGCTCCAGGACGGGGGGAGTCTCCTACAATGAGCAGTTCTTC. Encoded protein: CASSSRTGGVSYNEQFF.

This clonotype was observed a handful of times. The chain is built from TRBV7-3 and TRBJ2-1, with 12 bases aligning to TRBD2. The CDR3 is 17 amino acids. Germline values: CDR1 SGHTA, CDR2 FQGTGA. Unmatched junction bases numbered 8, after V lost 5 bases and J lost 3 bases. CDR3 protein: CASSPRLAGVLYNEQFF. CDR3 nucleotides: TGTGCCAGCAGCCCCAGACTAGCGGGAGTGCTCTACAATGAGCAGTTCTTC.

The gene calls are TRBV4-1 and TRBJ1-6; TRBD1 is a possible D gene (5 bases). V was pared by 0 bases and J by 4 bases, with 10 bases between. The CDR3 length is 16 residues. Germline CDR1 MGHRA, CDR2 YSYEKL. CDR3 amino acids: CASSQDSGTYNSPLHF. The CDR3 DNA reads TGCGCCAGCAGCCAAGATTCTGGGACGTATAATTCACCCCTCCACTTT.